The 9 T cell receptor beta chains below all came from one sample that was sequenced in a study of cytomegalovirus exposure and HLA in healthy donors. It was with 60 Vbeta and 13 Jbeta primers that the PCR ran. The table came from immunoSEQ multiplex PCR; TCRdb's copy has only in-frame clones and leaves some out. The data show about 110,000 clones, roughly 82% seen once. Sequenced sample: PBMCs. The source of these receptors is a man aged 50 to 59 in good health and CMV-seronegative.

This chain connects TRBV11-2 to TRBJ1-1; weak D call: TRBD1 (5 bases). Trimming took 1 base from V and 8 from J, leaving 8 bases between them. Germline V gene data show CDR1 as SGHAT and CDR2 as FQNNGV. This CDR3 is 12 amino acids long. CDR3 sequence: CASSLAGGEAFF. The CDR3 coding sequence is TGTGCCAGCAGCTTAGCTGGGGGGGAAGCTTTCTTT.

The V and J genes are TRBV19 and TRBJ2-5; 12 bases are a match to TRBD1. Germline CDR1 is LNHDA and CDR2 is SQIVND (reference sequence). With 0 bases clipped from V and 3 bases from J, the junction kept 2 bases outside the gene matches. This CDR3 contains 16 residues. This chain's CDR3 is CASSIEGTGGKETQYF. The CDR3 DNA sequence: TGTGCCAGTAGTATAGAAGGGACAGGGGGCAAAGAGACCCAGTACTTC.

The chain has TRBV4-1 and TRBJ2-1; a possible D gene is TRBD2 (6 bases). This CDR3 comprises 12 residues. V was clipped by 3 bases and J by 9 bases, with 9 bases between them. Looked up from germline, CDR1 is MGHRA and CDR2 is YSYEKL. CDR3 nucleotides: TGCGCCAGCAGCCAGCTGGGGGGTGAGCAGTTCTTC. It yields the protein CASSQLGGEQFF.

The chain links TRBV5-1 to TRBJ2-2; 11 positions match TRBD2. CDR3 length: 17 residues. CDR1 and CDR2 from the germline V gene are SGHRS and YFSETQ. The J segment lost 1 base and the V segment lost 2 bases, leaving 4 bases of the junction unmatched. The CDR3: CASSLRLAGMNTGELFF. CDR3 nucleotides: TGCGCCAGCAGCTTAAGACTAGCGGGGATGAACACCGGGGAGCTGTTTTTT.

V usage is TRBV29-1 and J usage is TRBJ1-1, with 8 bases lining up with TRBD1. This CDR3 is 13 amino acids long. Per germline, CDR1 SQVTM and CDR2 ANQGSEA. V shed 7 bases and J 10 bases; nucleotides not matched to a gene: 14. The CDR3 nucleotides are TGCAGCGCCGGGGACCTGACAGGGGCGTCAGCTTTCTTT. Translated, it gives CSAGDLTGASAFF.

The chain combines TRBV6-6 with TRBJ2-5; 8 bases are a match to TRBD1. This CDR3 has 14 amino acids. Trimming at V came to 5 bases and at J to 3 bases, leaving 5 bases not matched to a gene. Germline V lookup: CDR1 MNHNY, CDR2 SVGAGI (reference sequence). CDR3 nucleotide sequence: TGTGCCAGCAGTCAGGACAGGGATGAAGAGACCCAGTACTTC. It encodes CASSQDRDEETQYF.

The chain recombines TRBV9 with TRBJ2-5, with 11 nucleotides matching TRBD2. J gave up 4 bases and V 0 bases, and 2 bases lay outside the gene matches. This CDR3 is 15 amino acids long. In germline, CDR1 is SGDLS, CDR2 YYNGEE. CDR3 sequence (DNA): TGTGCCAGCAGCGTAGGGACTAGCGGGCTAGAGACCCAGTACTTC. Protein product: CASSVGTSGLETQYF.

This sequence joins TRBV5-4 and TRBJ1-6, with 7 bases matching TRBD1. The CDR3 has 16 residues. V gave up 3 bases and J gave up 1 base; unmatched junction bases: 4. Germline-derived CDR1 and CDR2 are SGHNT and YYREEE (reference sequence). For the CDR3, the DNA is TGTGCCAGCAGCTGGGGACAGTTATCCTATAATTCACCCCTCCACTTT. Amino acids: CASSWGQLSYNSPLHF. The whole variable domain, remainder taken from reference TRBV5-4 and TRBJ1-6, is ETGVTQSPTHLIKTRGQQVTLRCSSQSGHNTVSWYQQALGQGPQFIFQYYREEENGRGNFPPRFSGLQFPNYSSELNVNALELDDSALYLCASSWGQLSYNSPLHFGNGTRLTVT.

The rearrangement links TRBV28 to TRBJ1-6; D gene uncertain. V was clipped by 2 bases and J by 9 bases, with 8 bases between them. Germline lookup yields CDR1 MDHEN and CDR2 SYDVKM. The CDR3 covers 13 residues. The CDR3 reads CASSLPPVSPLHF. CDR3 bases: TGTGCCAGCAGTTTACCCCCCGTTTCACCCCTCCACTTT.